This T cell receptor beta chain derives from a study of blood T cell repertoires in COVID-19. Study overall: T cells, B-cell-depleted T cells, or PBMCs provided the cDNA or gDNA that served as material.

Authors' processing steps: Counts of nucleated cells, estimated from reference gene primer amplification, were obtained. Sequenced by immunoSEQ multiplex PCR; TCRdb stores in-frame clones only, minus some. From that table come the V and J calls and clone size; the DNA was used to work out D and trimming. Here the sample spans more than 95,000 clones, more than 75% being singletons. Sequencing used peripheral blood. The receptor was isolated from a human donor in a cohort sampled during active COVID-19.

CDR3 sequence reads: CASSLAGGARETQYF. In nucleotides, the CDR3 is TGCGCCAGCAGTCTAGCGGGAGGGGCGAGGGAGACCCAGTACTTC. The chain combines TRBV4-1 with TRBJ2-5, with 12 bases matching TRBD2. The V and J ends lost 6 bases and 5 bases, in that order; junction bases with no gene match: 7. This CDR3 comprises 15 residues. CDR1 is MGHRA and CDR2 is YSYEKL in the germline V gene.